Only one count was recorded for the clone carrying this TCR beta chain. These data belong to a study of cytomegalovirus exposure and HLA in healthy donors. This CDR3 comprises 14 residues. The germline V gene has CDR1 SGHRS and CDR2 YFSETQ. V was shortened by 4 bases and J by 2 bases, with 12 bases between the two germline ends. The study ran its PCR with 60 Vbeta and 13 Jbeta primers. Sequenced by immunoSEQ multiplex PCR; TCRdb stores in-frame clones only, minus some. The table shows 150,000 or so clones, with 60% to 80% occurring only once. The chain recombines TRBV5-1 with TRBJ2-5; weak D call: TRBD2 (5 bases). The TCR comes from a male donor in good health and CMV-seronegative. Material for sequencing was PBMCs. The chain's CDR3 is CASSETGIQETQYF. The CDR3 DNA is TGCGCCAGCAGCGAAACCGGGATACAAGAGACCCAGTACTTC. The full variable domain, completed using reference TRBV5-1 and TRBJ2-5, is KAGVTQTPRYLIKTRGQQVTLSCSPISGHRSVSWYQQTPGQGLQFLFEYFSETQRNKGNFPGRFSGRQFSNSRSEMNVSTLELGDSALYLCASSETGIQETQYFGPGTRLLVL.